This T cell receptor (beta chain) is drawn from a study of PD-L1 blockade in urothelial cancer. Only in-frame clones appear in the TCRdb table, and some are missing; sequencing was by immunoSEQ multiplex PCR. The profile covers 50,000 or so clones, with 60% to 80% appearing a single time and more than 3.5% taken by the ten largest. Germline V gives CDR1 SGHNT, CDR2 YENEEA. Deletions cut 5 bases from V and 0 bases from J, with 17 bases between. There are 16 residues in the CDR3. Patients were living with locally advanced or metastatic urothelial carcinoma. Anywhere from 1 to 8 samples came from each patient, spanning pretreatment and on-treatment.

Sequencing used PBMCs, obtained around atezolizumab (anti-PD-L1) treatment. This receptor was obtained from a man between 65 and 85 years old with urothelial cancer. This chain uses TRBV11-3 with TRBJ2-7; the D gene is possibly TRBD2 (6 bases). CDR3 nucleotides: TGTGCCAGCAGCCCTAGGTCGGGGGTTTTCTCCTACGAGCAGTACTTC. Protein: CASSPRSGVFSYEQYF.